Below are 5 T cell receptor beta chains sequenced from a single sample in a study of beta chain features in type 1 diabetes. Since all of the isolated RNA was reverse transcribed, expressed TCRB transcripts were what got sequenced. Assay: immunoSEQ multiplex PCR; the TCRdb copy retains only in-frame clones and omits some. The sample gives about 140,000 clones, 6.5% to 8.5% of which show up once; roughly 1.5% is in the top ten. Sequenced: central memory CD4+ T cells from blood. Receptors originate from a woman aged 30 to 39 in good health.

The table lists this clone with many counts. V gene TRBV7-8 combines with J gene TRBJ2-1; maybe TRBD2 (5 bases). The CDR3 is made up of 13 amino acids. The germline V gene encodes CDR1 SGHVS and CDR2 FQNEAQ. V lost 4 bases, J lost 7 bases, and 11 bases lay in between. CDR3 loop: CASSSGGSNEQFF. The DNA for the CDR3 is TGTGCCAGCAGCTCCGGAGGTTCGAATGAGCAGTTCTTC. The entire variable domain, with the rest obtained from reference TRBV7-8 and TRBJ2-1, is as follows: GAGVSQSPRYKVAKRGQDVALRCDPISGHVSLFWYQQALGQGPEFLTYFQNEAQLDKSGLPSDRFFAERPEGSVSTLKIQRTQQEDSAVYLCASSSGGSNEQFFGPGTRLTVL.

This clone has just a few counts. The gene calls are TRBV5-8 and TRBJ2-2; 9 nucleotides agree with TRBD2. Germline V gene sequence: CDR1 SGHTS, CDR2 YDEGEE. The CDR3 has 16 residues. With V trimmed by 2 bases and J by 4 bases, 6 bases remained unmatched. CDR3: CASSLKRLAATGELFF. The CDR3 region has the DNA TGTGCCAGCAGCTTAAAACGACTAGCGGCCACCGGGGAGCTGTTTTTT.

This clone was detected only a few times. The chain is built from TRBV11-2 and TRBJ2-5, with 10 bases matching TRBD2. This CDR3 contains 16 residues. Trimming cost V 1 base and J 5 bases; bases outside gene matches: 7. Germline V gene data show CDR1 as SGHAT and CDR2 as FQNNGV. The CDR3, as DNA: TGTGCCAGCAGCTTAGTGGGGCTAGCGGGGGTGGAGACCCAGTACTTC. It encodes CASSLVGLAGVETQYF.

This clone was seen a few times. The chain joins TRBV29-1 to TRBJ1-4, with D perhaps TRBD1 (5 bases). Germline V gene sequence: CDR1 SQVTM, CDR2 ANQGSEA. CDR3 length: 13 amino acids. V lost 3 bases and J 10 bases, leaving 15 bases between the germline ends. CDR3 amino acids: CSVEGTQGRKLFF. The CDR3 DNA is TGCAGCGTTGAGGGGACTCAGGGACGAAAACTGTTTTTT.

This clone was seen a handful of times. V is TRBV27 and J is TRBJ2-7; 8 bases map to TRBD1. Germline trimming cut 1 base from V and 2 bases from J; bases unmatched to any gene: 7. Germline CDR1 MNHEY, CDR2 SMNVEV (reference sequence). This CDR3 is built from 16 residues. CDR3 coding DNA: TGTGCCAGCAGTTTATTACCAGGGGGCATGACCTACGAGCAGTACTTC. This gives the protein CASSLLPGGMTYEQYF.